This entry describes one T cell receptor beta chain. What antigen it recognizes has not been identified. No much larger clone is present one base from it, and per-base qualities are unavailable. The sample belongs to a study of shared clonotypes between healthy human individuals (dated by TCRdb to about 2020). Notes on the research overall: A couple of women and three men aged 18 to 49 years were included in the cohort. Per donor, three plates each were used for CD4 naive and CD4 memory, two for CD8 naive, and one for CD8 memory. The study deeply sequenced blood TCR repertoires of about five healthy adults to estimate repertoire size and the extent of clonotype sharing between individuals. Libraries were prepared and TCR repertoires were sequenced by different laboratories using diverse techniques, in order to increase sequencing depth and limit assay-specific biases. Between about 0.85 and 10 billion PBMCs per donor were obtained by leukapheresis.

The full study reports these points: Even with the large sequencing depth, rarefaction of the sorted-subset datasets indicated that sequencing was incomplete. Higher generation probabilities were observed for clonotypes shared by all four sorted-subset donors than for non-shared clonotypes. Sampling was restricted to blood, and TCR repertoires in tissues likely differ from the TCR repertoires found in blood. Based on pairwise subsampling, the degree of clonotype sharing among donors was expected to be affected by sequencing depth. When four donors were compared, the shared fraction of clonotypes was 5% to 6.5% for naive CD4, approximately 3.3% for naive CD8, about 2.4% for memory CD4, and 0.4% for memory CD8. Because the study included only a small number of donors, the genetic and exposure-history diversity represented was limited. Estimated clonotype richness was generally larger for naive than for memory subsets.

The donors were healthy, HIV-negative adults who had no recently reported acute infections or vaccinations. Every donor was a Caucasian adult residing in Nashville, Tennessee, USA. Magnetic negative selection was used to enrich CD4+ T cells, after which naive cells were positively selected on CD45RA and the negative fraction became the memory subset. After blood collection by leukapheresis, PBMCs were isolated using Ficoll-Histopaque density gradient centrifugation and then cryopreserved in the vapor phase of liquid nitrogen. Analytical flow cytometry was used to check the purity and quantity of every magnetically sorted T cell population. Genomic DNA was isolated from each sorted fraction and quantified by UV absorbance on a Nanodrop 2000c. CDR1 KGHSH and CDR2 LQKENI are derived from the germline V gene. Trimming takes 2 bases from V and 2 bases from J, and the germline ends sit 13 bases apart. The CDR3 holds 15 amino acids from the cysteine to the phenylalanine. CDR3 DNA only is kept here, 45 bases in frame from base 1.

TCR CDR3 regions were amplified from genomic DNA by multiplex PCR using the deep immunoSEQ assay. Extracted genomic DNA from each cell subset was spread evenly across all wells of several immunoSEQ 96-well plates, with each plate serving as a replicate. For sorted subsets, each replicate PCR was loaded with 200 ng genomic DNA, equivalent to some 27,000 T cell genomes. Purified libraries were quantified with a Qubit 3.0 fluorometer, sized on a Bioanalyzer 2100, and re-quantified with the KAPA Library Quantification kit. Every immunoSEQ 96-well plate was sequenced on a separate single-read 150-cycle Illumina NextSeq 550 flow cell. Concerning the study's data processing: Because the immunoSEQ output held only junctional sequences and lacked quality scores, the filtering could not match the filtering applied to full-length reads. To assign V/J genes and CDR3, sequences were annotated using PyIR, a Python wrapper for IgBLAST v1.9, with IMGT germline references. Reads were filtered out if the reads had weak V/J assignments (E-value above 1e-6), no CDR3, stop codons, out-of-frame junctions, or ambiguous translated residues. V3J clonotypes were defined as sequences sharing the same inferred V gene, J gene, and CDR3 amino acid sequence. Percentage overlap between repertoires was computed as shared unique clonotypes divided by the size of the smaller repertoire. Three approaches were used to assess repertoire richness: RTK rarefaction, the Chao1 estimator, and Recon v2.1 estimates of unobserved clonotypes. Generation probabilities were computed with OLGA for all TCRbeta clonotypes obtained by the gDNA method from several donors. Imported from immuneACCESS, the table was reduced by TCRdb to in-frame sequences with V and J called. These copies leave out some clones; in studies compared against another copy, an unresolved V gene accounts for under half, and the cause of the remainder is not known. The V and J calls and clone size were taken over from that table, and D and trimming were inferred from the DNA. Within this sample are 2 million to 2.5 million clones, with more than 90% of them counted one time only. The ten largest make up roughly 0.13% of the sample.

The clonotype was recovered from a man aged 18 to 30 in good health. The sequencing sample was made of naive CD4+ T cells sorted from blood. What the cell subset or site label conveys for this sample: CD45RA+ positively selected. The rearrangement joined TRBV18 to TRBJ2-7; too little of a D gene remains to name it. Read as DNA, the sequence is TGTGCCAGCTCACCATCTGACCTTATGACCTACGAGCAGTACTTC. Its amino acids are CASSPSDLMTYEQYF.